Listed below are T cell receptor beta chains from one sample, sequenced in a study of T cells in localized non-small cell lung cancer. Data came from immunoSEQ multiplex PCR; TCRdb stores just in-frame clones and leaves some out. The sample includes about 15,000 clones, around 87% seen only once; the top ten take roughly a quarter. Here the sequenced sample was peripheral blood mononuclear cells, taken before any cancer treatment. The source of these receptors is a male donor aged 60 or older with stage II lung adenocarcinoma. Both conserved end residues are part of each CDR3. D genes are given only for firm matches. Part of the rows lack a size; the others show once, few, many or a class for expanded clones.

.,.,TRBJ1-2,TRBV19,TGTGCCAGTAGTGCCCCCGGCAGGCGTTCCTATGGCTACACCTTC,CASSAPGRRSYGYTF
.,.,TRBJ1-2,TRBV10-2,TGCGCCAGCAGTGCCACCGGGGACAACCGCTATGGCTACACCTTC,CASSATGDNRYGYTF
.,.,TRBJ2-7,TRBV25-1,TGTGCCAGCAGGAGGGACGCTACCTACGAGCAGTACTTC,CASRRDATYEQYF
.,.,TRBJ1-3,TRBV19,TGTGCCAGTAGTATTAGGGTCATAGGGACCTCTGGAAACACCATATATTTT,CASSIRVIGTSGNTIYF
few,.,TRBJ2-4,TRBV11-2,TGTGCCAGCAGCGAAGACAGCCTAACCAAAAACATTCAGTACTTC,CASSEDSLTKNIQYF
.,.,TRBJ1-4,TRBV30,TGTGCCTGGAGCCAGGCGGGGCGGGGTAATGAAAAACTGTTTTTT,CAWSQAGRGNEKLFF
.,.,TRBJ1-3,TRBV9,TGTGCCAGCAGCGACAAAAGGCAGGGAAACACCATATATTTT,CASSDKRQGNTIYF
.,.,TRBJ2-1,TRBV2,TGTGCCAGCAGCAGTGAACTCTACAATGAGCAGTTCTTC,CASSSELYNEQFF
.,TRBD1,TRBJ1-1,TRBV19,TGTGCCAGTAGTATCCCGACAGGGTGGACGAACACTGAAGCTTTCTTT,CASSIPTGWTNTEAFF
.,TRBD2,TRBJ2-7,TRBV6-5,TGTGCCAGCAGTCCCCGACTAGCGGGAGGGTACGAGCAGTACTTC,CASSPRLAGGYEQYF
.,.,TRBJ1-2,TRBV10-3,TGTGCCAGCATGTCTGCAGCTAACTATGGCTACACCTTC,CASMSAANYGYTF
.,.,TRBJ2-1,TRBV6-5,TGTGCCAGCAGTCCCCTCGGACGGGACAATGAGCAGTTCTTC,CASSPLGRDNEQFF
.,.,TRBJ2-3,TRBV19,TGTGCCAGTAGTAGTTACAGACTCCTAAGCACAGATACGCAGTATTTT,CASSSYRLLSTDTQYF
.,TRBD2,TRBJ2-2,TRBV29-1,TGCAGCGTTGAGGCCCCGGGACTAGCGGGGTCCATTGGAGAGCTGTTTTTT,CSVEAPGLAGSIGELFF
once,.,TRBJ1-1,TRBV4-3,TGCGCCAGCAGCCAAGAGCTACAGGGACTAGACACTGAAGCTTTCTTT,CASSQELQGLDTEAFF
.,.,TRBJ2-5,TRBV21-1,TGTGCCAGCAGCAAAGGATGGAGGCTCTGGAACTTC,CASSKGWRLWNF
few,TRBD1,TRBJ1-4,TRBV7-8,TGTGCCAGCAGCTTAGGTGGGACAGGGGATGAAAAACTGTTTTTT,CASSLGGTGDEKLFF
.,.,TRBJ1-1,TRBV14,TGTGCCAGCAGCCAAGATGGGGGGGCTGAAGCTTTCTTT,CASSQDGGAEAFF
once,TRBD2,TRBJ2-4,TRBV28,TGTGCCAGCAGTTCGGCAGCGGGGGGCAAAAACATTCAGTACTTC,CASSSAAGGKNIQYF
.,.,TRBJ2-6,TRBV5-1,TGCGCCAGCACTATAGACTGGCAAACCTCTGGGGCCAACGTCCTGACTTTC,CASTIDWQTSGANVLTF
.,.,TRBJ2-7,TRBV10-3,TGTGCCATCCTACAGGATGCCTCCTACGAGCAGTACTTC,CAILQDASYEQYF
.,.,TRBJ1-5,TRBV19,TGTGCCAGTACCAATTGGGGGTCCGGGCAGCCCCAGCATTTT,CASTNWGSGQPQHF
.,.,TRBJ2-7,TRBV13,TGTGCCAGCAGCTTACGACCTTTGGAGCAGTACTTC,CASSLRPLEQYF
.,.,TRBJ1-5,TRBV19,TGTGCCAGTAGTATAGGGGGCCGACGGCTATGGGAGCCCCAGCATTTT,CASSIGGRRLWEPQHF
.,TRBD2,TRBJ2-3,TRBV18,TGTGCCAGCTCACCTCCGGGACTAGCGGGAGGAGTGACAGATACGCAGTATTTT,CASSPPGLAGGVTDTQYF
once,TRBD1,TRBJ1-5,TRBV11-2,TGTGCCAGCAGCTTAGAGACCGTAGGGGGCAGGCAGCCCCGGCATTTT,CASSLETVGGRQPRHF
.,.,TRBJ2-4,TRBV4-3,TGCGCCAGCAGCCAAGATTCAGGAAACATTCAGTACTTC,CASSQDSGNIQYF
few,TRBD2,TRBJ2-1,TRBV10-3,TGTGCCATCAGTGGGGCGGTCGCCGGGAGGGTACCAAGAAATTACAATGAGCAGTTCTTC,CAISGAVAGRVPRNYNEQFF